This record concerns one T cell receptor beta chain sequence. This CDR3 is 14 amino acids long. Germline CDR1 reads MNHNS; CDR2 reads SASEGT. V gave up 6 bases and J gave up 3 bases, with 14 bases separating them. These data are taken from a study of CD8+CD57+ T cells in acquired aplastic anemia. TCR beta VDJ and CDR3 profiling used genomic DNA as template. One entry per CDR3 protein, called by TCRdb with MiXCR from the reads. The data show 150,000 to 200,000 distinct CDR3 sequences, with approximately 43% seen just once and approximately 1% held by the top ten. Material: sorted CD4+, CD8+, or CD8+CD57+ T cells (not recorded which) from PBMCs. The clonotype was recovered from a human donor in good health. This sequence joins TRBV6-1 and TRBJ1-1; D unresolved. The CDR3 region is CASRAAVGYTEAFF. CDR3 sequence (DNA): TGTGCCAGCAGGGCGGCCGTGGGATACACTGAAGCTTTCTTT.